The clone carrying this T cell receptor (beta chain) was detected a few times. Antigen: not known. Patients counted as stable if ophthalmopathy did not develop within 18 months. Hyperthyroidism, newly diagnosed and lasting under 2 months, affected patients aged 18 to 65. Reasons for excluding patients were uncontrolled infection, other autoimmune disease, pregnancy or lactation. These data come from a study of T cells in Graves' hyperthyroidism and ophthalmopathy. The study, taken as a whole, reports: Peripheral blood also featured most of the thyroid clonotypes expanded above 0.001.

The CDR3 sequence is 16 residues long. Trimming pared 0 bases from V and 2 bases from J, leaving 13 bases between. Per germline, CDR1 DFQATT and CDR2 SNEGSKA (reference sequence). What was amplified from RNA transcripts were TCR beta CDR3 regions. Initially, a first-round RT-PCR of the TCR CDR3 employed the HTBI primer set. TCRdb processed the multiplex PCR reads anew with MiXCR; each CDR3 protein has one entry. Here the sample spans roughly 580,000 distinct CDR3 sequences, approximately 44% being singletons. This sequence was found in a young woman with Graves' hyperthyroidism. The rearrangement uses TRBV20-1 and TRBJ2-2, with D perhaps matching TRBD2 (6 bases). Material: peripheral blood or thyroid tissue (not recorded which). This chain's CDR3 is CSARDLASANTGELFF. The CDR3 DNA follows: TGCAGTGCTAGAGATCTGGCTAGCGCAAACACCGGGGAGCTGTTTTTT.